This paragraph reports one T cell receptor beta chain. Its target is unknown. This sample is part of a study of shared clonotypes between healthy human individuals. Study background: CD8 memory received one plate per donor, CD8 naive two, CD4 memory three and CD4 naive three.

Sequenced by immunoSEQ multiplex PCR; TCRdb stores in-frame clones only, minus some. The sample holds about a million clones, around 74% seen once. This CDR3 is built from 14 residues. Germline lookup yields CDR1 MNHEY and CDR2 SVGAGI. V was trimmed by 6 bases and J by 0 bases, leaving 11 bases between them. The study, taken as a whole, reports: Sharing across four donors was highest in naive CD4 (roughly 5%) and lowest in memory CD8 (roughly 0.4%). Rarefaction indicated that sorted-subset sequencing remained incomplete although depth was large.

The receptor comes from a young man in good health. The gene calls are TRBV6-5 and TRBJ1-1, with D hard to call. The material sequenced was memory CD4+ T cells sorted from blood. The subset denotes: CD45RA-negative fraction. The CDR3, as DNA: TGTGCCAGCAGGAAGGACGGCTTGAACACTGAAGCTTTCTTT. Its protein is CASRKDGLNTEAFF.